The 3 T cell receptor beta chains below were found in one sample sequenced in a study of T cells in Graves' hyperthyroidism and ophthalmopathy. Researchers amplified the TCR beta CDR3 regions from RNA transcripts. First-round RT-PCR targeting the TCR CDR3 was performed with the HTBI primer set. TCRdb processed the multiplex PCR reads anew with MiXCR; each CDR3 protein has one entry. The data hold 300,000 to 450,000 distinct CDR3 sequences, with approximately 14% observed a single time. The sequenced sample consisted of blood. These receptors came from a woman under 30 with Graves' hyperthyroidism that later progressed to Graves' ophthalmopathy.

This clonotype was seen ten or more times. The V and J genes are TRBV27 and TRBJ2-1, with D unclear. V lost 5 bases and J 0 bases, leaving 8 bases between the germline ends. The CDR3 runs 14 residues. Germline CDR1 MNHEY, CDR2 SMNVEV (reference sequence). CDR3 sequence reads: CASSKESSYNEQFF. In DNA, the CDR3 is TGTGCCAGCAGTAAGGAGAGCTCCTACAATGAGCAGTTCTTC.

This chain links TRBV29-1 with TRBJ2-3, with D unclear. There are 10 residues in the CDR3. Germline V gene data show CDR1 as SQVTM and CDR2 as ANQGSEA. V lost 8 bases, J lost 2 bases, and 5 bases lay in between. CDR3 sequence (DNA): TGCAGCATATACACAGATACGCAGTATTTT. Residues: CSIYTDTQYF.

This clonotype came up many times. The chain couples TRBV12-3 or TRBV12-4 to TRBJ1-5; 7 bases map to TRBD1. The junction had 10 bases not matched to a gene; V was cut back by 8 bases and J by 9 bases. The CDR3 is 13 amino acids. CDR3 in amino acids: CASGKGATGPQHF. The CDR3 DNA sequence: TGTGCCAGCGGAAAGGGGGCGACGGGGCCCCAGCATTTT.